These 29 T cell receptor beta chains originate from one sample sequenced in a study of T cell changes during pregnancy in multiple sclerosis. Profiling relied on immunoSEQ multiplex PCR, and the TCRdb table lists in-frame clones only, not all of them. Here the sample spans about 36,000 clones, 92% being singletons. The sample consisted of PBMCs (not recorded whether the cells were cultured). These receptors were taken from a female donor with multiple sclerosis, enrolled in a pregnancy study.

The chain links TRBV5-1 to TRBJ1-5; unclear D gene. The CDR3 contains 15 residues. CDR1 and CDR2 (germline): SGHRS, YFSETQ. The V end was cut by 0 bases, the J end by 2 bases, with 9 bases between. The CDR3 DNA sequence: TGCGCCAGCAGCTTGGGGTTGGGAGGCAATCAGCCCCAGCATTTT. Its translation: CASSLGLGGNQPQHF.

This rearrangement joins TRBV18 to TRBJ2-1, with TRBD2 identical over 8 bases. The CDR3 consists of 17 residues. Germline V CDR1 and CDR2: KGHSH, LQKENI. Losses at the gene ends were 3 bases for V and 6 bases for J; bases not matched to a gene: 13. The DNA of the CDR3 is TGTGCCAGCTCACCCCGTCTTATTAGCGGGATAAGCAATGAGCAGTTCTTC. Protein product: CASSPRLISGISNEQFF.

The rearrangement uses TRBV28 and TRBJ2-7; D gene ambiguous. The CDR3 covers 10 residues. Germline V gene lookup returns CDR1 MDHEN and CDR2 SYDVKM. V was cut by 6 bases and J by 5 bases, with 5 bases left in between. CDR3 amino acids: CASSGHEQYF. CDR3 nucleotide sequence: TGTGCCAGCAGCGGACACGAGCAGTACTTC.

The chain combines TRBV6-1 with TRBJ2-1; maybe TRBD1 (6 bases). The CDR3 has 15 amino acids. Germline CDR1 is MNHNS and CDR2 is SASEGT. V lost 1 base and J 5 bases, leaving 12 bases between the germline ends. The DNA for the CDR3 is TGTGCCAGCAGTGAAGGGAAACAGGGTCACAATGAGCAGTTCTTC. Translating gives CASSEGKQGHNEQFF.

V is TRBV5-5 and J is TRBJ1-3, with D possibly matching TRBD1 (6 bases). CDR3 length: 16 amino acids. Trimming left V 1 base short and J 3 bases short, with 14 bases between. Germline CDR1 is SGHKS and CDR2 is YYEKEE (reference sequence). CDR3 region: CASSLFQGYNGNTIYF. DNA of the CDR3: TGTGCCAGCAGCTTGTTCCAGGGGTATAATGGAAACACCATATATTTT.

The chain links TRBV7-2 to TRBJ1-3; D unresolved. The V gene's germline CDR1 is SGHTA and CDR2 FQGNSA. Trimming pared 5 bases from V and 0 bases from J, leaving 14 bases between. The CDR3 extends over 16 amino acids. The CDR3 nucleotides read TGTGCCAGCAGCCTCGCCCCCCTTAACTCTGGAAACACCATATATTTT. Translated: CASSLAPLNSGNTIYF.

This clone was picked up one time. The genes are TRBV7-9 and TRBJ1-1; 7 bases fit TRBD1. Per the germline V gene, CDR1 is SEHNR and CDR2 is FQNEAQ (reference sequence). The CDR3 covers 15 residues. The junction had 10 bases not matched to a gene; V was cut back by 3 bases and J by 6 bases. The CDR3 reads CASSFQDSTGSEAFF. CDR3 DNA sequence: TGTGCCAGCAGCTTCCAGGATTCGACAGGGTCTGAAGCTTTCTTT.

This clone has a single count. The CDR3 is CASSIGSRLGYGYTF. CDR3 DNA sequence: TGTGCCAGTAGTATAGGTTCCAGGCTCGGCTATGGCTACACCTTC. The rearrangement uses TRBV19 and TRBJ1-2; D gene ambiguous. From germline, CDR1 is LNHDA and CDR2 SQIVND (reference sequence). The CDR3 totals 15 residues. The V and J ends lost 1 base and 4 bases respectively, with 13 bases between them.

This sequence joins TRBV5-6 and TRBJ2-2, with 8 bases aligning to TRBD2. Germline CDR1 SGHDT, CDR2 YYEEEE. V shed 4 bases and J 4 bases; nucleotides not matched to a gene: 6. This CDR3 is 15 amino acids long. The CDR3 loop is CASSSGRGVTGELFF. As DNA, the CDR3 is TGTGCCAGCAGCAGCGGGAGAGGCGTCACCGGGGAGCTGTTTTTT.

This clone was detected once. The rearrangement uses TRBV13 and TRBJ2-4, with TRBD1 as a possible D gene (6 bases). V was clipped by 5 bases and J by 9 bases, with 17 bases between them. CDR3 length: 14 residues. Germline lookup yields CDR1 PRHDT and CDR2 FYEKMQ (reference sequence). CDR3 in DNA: TGTGCCAGCAGCCAGGGGCGGCCTGGGCCCATTCAGTACTTC. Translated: CASSQGRPGPIQYF.

CDR3 sequence (DNA): TGTGCCAGCAGTGACCTGGGGCTAGCGGGAACCGATACGCAGTATTTT. Translated, it gives CASSDLGLAGTDTQYF. The gene calls are TRBV6-1 and TRBJ2-3, with 9 bases aligning to TRBD2. CDR1 and CDR2 from the germline V gene are MNHNS and SASEGT. The ends lost 3 bases at V and 6 bases at J; junction bases unmatched: 10. This CDR3 is 16 amino acids long.

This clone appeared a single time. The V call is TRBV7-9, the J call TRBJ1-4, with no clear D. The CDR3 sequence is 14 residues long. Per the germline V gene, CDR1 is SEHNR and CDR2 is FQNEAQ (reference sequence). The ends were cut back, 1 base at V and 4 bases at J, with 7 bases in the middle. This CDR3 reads CASSLVLGNEKLFF. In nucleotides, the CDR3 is TGTGCCAGCAGCTTAGTCTTGGGTAATGAAAAACTGTTTTTT.

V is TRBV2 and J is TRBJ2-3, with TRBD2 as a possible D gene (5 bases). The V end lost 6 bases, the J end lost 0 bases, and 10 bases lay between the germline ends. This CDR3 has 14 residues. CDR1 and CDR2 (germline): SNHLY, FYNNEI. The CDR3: CASRTGSSTDTQYF. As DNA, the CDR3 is TGTGCCAGCAGAACGGGGTCTAGCACAGATACGCAGTATTTT.

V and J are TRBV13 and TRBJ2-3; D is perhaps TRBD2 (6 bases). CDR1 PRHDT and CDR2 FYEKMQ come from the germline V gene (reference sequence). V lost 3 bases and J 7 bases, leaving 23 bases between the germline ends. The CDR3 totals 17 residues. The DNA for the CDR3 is TGTGCCAGCAGCTTCCCCTCGGTGCCGGGAGATCCCAATACGCAGTATTTT. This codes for CASSFPSVPGDPNTQYF.

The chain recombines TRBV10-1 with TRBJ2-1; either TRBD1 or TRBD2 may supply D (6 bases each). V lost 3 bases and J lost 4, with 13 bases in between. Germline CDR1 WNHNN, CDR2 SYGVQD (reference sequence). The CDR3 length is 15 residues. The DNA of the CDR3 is TGCGCCAGCAGTGAAGGGGGGACGATATACAATGAGCAGTTCTTC. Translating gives CASSEGGTIYNEQFF.

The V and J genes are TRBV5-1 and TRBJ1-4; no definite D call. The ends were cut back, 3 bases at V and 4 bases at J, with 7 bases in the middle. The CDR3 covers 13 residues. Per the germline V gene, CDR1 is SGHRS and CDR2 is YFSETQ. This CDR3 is CASSSLGNEKLFF. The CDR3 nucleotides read TGCGCCAGCAGCTCCCTGGGTAATGAAAAACTGTTTTTT.

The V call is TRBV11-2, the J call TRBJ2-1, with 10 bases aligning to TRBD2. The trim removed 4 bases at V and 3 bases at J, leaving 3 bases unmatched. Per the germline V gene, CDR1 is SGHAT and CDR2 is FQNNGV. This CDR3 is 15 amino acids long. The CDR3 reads CASSSSGSFYNEQFF. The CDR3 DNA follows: TGTGCCAGCAGCTCTAGCGGGAGTTTCTACAATGAGCAGTTCTTC.

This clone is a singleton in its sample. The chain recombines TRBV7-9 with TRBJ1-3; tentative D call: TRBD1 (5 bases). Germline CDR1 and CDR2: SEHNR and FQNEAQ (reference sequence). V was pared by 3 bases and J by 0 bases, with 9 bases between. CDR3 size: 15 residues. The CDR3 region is CASSLGLISGNTIYF. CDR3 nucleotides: TGTGCCAGCAGCTTGGGACTCATCTCTGGAAACACCATATATTTT.

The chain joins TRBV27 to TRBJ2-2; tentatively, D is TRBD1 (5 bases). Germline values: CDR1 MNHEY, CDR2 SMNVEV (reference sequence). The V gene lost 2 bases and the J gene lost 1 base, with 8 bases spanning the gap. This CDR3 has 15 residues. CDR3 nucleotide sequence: TGTGCCAGCAGTTTAAGGGGAATGAACACCGGGGAGCTGTTTTTT. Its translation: CASSLRGMNTGELFF.

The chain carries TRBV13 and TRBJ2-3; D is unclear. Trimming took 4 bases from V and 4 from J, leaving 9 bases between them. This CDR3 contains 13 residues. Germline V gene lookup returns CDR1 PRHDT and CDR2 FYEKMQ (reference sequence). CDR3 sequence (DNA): TGTGCCAGCAGCTCCTGGACGGCAGATACGCAGTATTTT. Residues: CASSSWTADTQYF.

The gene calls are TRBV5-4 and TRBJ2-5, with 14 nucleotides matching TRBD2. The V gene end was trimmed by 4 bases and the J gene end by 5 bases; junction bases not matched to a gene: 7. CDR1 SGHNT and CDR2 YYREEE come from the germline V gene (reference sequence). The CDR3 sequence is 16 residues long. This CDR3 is CASSTGLAGASETQYF. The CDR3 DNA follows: TGTGCCAGCAGCACGGGACTAGCGGGAGCAAGCGAGACCCAGTACTTC.

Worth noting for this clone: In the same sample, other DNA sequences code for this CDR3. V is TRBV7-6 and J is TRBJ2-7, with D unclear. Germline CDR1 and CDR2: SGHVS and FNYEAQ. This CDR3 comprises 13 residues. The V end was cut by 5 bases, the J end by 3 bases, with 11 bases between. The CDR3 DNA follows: TGTGCCAGCAGCCCTGGCCCAAACTACGAGCAGTACTTC. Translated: CASSPGPNYEQYF.

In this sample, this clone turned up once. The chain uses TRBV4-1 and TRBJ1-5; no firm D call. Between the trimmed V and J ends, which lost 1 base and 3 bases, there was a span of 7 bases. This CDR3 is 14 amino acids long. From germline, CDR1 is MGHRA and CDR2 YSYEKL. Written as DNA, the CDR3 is TGCGCCAGCAGCCAAGTGCCCCCCAATCAGCCCCAGCATTTT. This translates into CASSQVPPNQPQHF.

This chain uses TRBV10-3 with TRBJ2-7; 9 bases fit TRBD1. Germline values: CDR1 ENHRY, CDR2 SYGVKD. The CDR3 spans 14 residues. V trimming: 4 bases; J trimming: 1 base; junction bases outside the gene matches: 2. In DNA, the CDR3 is TGTGCCATCAGTGGACAGGGGGAATCCTACGAGCAGTACTTC. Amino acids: CAISGQGESYEQYF.

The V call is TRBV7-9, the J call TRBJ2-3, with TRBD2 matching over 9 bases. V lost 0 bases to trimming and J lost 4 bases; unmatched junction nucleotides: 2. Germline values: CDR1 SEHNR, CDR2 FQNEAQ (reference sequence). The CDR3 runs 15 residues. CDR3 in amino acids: CASSLAGLAADTQYF. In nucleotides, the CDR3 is TGTGCCAGCAGCTTAGCGGGACTAGCAGCAGATACGCAGTATTTT.

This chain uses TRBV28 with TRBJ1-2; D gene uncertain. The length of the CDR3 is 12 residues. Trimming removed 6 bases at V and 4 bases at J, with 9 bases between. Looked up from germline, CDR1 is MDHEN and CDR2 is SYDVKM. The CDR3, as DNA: TGTGCCAGCAGCCTCTGGGGCTATGGCTACACCTTC. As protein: CASSLWGYGYTF.

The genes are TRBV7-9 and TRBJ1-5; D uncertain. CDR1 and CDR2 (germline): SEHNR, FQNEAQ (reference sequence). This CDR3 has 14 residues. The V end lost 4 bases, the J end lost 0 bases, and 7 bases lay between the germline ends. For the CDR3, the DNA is TGTGCCAGCAGCTACCTTTATAGCAATCAGCCCCAGCATTTT. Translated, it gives CASSYLYSNQPQHF.

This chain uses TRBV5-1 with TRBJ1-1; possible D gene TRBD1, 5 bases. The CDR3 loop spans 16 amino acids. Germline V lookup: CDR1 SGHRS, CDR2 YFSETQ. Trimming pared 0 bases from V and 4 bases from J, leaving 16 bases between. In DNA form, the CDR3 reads TGCGCCAGCAGCTTGGGGGACGACGGGGGTATCACTGAAGCTTTCTTT. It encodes CASSLGDDGGITEAFF.

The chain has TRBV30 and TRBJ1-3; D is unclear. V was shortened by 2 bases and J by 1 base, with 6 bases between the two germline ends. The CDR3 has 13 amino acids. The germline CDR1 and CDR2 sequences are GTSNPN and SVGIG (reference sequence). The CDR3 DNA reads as TGTGCCTGGAGTTATACTTCTGGAAACACCATATATTTT. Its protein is CAWSYTSGNTIYF.